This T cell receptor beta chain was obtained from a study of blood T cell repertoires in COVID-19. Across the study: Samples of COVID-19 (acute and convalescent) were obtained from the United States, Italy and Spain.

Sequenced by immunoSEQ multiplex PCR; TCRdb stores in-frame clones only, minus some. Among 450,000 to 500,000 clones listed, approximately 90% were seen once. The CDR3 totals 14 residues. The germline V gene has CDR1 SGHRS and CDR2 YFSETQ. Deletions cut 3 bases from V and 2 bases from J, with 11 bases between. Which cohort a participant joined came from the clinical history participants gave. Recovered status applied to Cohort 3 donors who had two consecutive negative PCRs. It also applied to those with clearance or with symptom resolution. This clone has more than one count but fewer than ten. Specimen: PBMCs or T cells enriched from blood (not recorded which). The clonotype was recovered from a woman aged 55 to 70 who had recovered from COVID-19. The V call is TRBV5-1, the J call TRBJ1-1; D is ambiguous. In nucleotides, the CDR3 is TGCGCCAGCAGCTCCGGACTCAGCAACACTGAAGCTTTCTTT. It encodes CASSSGLSNTEAFF.